The TCR beta chain under discussion was sequenced for a study of cytomegalovirus exposure and HLA in healthy donors (dated by TCRdb to 2016 to 2017). Background on the whole study: According to a later analysis, the approximately 120 validation repertoires were produced on the same platform as the 600 to 850 repertoires of the first cohort. The study was designed to test whether signatures of past pathogen exposure could be identified by cataloging public T cell receptors. Along with the roughly 700-subject first cohort, a separate validation cohort of over a hundred different subjects was used. High-throughput TCR immunosequencing, statistical association of individual TCRs with disease status, and machine learning were combined to predict cytomegalovirus infection status. Broad study findings and their caveats: It was suggested by the authors that the approach could potentially be generalized to other disease states and immunological phenotypes. Most TCR sequences were observed very rarely across donors, whereas some public TCRs were present in many individuals. In vitro tests confirmed that a few of the cytomegalovirus-associated TCR beta chains recognize cytomegalovirus antigens. All 110 or so repertoires were used to score co-occurrence in the validation cohort in a later analysis, because that analysis had no HLA typing for the cohort. In a later analysis, TCRs clustered in the first cohort were found to also tend to co-occur in the roughly 120 validation repertoires, with approximately 94% of cluster scores above 0. A total of 150 to 200 TCR beta chains were listed by the study as associated with cytomegalovirus. The classifier was reported to diagnose cytomegalovirus status with high specificity and sensitivity in both the original cohort and the validation cohort.

This clone was observed a handful of times. It lacks a known antigen. The sample holds no much larger clone one base away, and base qualities are not on file. The CDR3 contains 12 residues, cysteine and phenylalanine counted. Here the CDR3 DNA is all that survives: 36 bases in frame from base 1. The germline V gene gives CDR1 as SGHTA and CDR2 as FQGNSA. V trim: 5 bases; J trim: 12 bases; unmatched bases: 8. To prepare the library, the immunoSEQ multiplex PCR assay was applied. As for the authors' bioinformatics: To diagnose cytomegalovirus status from the catalog of TCR beta chain sequences, a statistical classification framework was built. Held by TCRdb, this immuneACCESS table contains in-frame sequences only and omits some clones. Under half of the omission traces to an unresolved V gene where checked; the cause of the rest is unknown. D and trimming were read from the DNA, whereas the V and J calls and clone size are those reported in that table. Here the sample has approximately 170,000 clones; around 81% occur a single time. The ten largest clones take up around 2.4% of the sample.

The donors belonged to the validation cohort of around 110 subjects, which was separate from the roughly 700-subject first cohort. Recombination linked TRBV7-2 to TRBJ2-3; 7 junctional bases match TRBD2. The material sequenced was PBMCs. The origin of this receptor is a man younger than 45 in good health and CMV-seropositive. The CDR3 in this case is CASSLRDYLQYF. In nucleotides, the sequence is TGTGCCAGCAGCCTCCGGGACTACCTTCAGTATTTT.